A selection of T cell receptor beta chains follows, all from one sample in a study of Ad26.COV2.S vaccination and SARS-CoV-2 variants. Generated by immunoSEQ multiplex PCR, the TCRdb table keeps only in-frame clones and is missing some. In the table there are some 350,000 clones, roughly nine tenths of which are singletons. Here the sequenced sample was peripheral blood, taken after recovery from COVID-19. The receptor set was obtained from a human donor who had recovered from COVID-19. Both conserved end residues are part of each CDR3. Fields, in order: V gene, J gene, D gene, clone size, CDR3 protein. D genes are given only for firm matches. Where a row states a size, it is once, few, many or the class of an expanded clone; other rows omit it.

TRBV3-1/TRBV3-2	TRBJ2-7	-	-	CASSQFHSLYEQYF
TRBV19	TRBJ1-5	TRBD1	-	CASSFYGTDSNQPQHF
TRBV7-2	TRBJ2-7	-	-	CASSSPTIYEQYF
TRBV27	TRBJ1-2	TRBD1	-	CASSRSRLGGDGYTF
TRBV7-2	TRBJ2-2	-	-	CASSLAAEIGELFF
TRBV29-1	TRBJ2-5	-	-	CSVDIGLWETQYF
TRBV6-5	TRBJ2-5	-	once	CASSYLPDEQETQYF
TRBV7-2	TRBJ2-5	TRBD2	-	CASSLARGLAGNTDRETQYF
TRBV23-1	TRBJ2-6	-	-	CASSQSRGSGANVLTF
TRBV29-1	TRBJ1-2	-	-	CSVATTQGSGGYTF
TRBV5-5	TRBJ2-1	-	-	CASSLGAFNEQFF
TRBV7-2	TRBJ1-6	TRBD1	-	CASSLLGQGAQESPLHF
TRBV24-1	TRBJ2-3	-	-	CATSRGQTDTQYF
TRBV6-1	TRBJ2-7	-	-	CASSFDLRGPNEQYF
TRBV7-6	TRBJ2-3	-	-	CASSSALTDTQYF
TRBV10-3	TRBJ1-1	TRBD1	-	CAISENRGDTEAFF
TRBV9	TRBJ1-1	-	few	CASSELRVGAFF
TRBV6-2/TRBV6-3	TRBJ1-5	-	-	CASSPPEDSQPQHF
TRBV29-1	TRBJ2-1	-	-	CGGYGGAYNEQFF
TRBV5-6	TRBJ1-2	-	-	CASSGGPGYGYTF
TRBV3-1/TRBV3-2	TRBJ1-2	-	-	CASSQEGAGNGVGYTF
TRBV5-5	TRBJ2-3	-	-	CASSIGGDTQYF
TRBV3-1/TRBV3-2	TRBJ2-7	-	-	CASSRSGAAYYEQYF
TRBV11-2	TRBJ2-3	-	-	CASSFELSTQYF
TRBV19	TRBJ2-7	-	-	CASSIGRGGLYEQYF
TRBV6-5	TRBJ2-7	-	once	CASRPDTGSSYEQYF
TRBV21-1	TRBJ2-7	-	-	CASSLPDRLRDEQYF
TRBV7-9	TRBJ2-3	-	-	CASPPGGGRDTDTQYF
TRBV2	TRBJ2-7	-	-	CASSPTRIGSYEQYF
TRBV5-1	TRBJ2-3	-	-	CASSLPPLQGSTDTQYF
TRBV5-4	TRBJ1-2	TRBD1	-	CASHQRGRGYTF
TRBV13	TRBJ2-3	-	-	CASSRDSRLLGTQYF
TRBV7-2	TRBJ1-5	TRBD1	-	CASSLVAGGNSNQPQHF
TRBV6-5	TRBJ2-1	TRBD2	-	CASSRGLASLYEQFF
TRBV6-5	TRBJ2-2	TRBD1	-	CASSLDRGTGELFF
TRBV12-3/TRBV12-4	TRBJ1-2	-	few	CASSLALRGYTF
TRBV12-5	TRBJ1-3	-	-	CASGLVGVTSGNTIYF
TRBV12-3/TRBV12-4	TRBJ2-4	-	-	CASSFSLAGPWVF
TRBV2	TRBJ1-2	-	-	CASSPIQGQYYGYTF
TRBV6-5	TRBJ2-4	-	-	CATYLQGAKNIQYF
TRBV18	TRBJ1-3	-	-	CASSPQGAGNTIYF
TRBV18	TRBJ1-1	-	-	CASSREEGRSPAFF
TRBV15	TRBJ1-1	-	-	CATSRAGTYTEAFF
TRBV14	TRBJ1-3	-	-	CASSPAGDTIYF
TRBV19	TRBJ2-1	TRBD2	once	CASSIVAGGRYVLHNEQFF
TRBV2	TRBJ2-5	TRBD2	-	CASKRGRGGLTQETQYF
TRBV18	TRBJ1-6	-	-	CASSPLPPSGNSPLHF
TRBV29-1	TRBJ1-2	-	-	CSVVGTDRLGYTF
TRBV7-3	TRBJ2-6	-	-	CASSLRAQGWFGANVLTF
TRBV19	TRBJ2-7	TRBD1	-	CASSIAWDRGLGYEQYF
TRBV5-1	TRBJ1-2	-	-	CASSPGLNNYGYTF
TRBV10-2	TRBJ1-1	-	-	CASSEGMTAFF
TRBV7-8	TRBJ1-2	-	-	CASSRDRLTNYGYTF
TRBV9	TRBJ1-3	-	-	CASSVADRYSGNTIYF
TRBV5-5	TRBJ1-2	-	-	CASSPWFGVRDGYTF
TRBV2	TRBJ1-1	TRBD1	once	CASSPGTGGTEAFF
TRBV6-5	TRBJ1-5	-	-	CASTAMGSNQPQHF
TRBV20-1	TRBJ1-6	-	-	CSASGTVNGNSPLHF
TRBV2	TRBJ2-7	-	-	CASSAGLLFEQYF
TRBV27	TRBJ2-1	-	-	CASSPRGGNEQFF